The rows below give T cell receptor beta chains drawn from one sample of a study of blood T cell repertoires in COVID-19. Assay used: immunoSEQ multiplex PCR; TCRdb lists only in-frame clones, some missing. The sample lists roughly 430,000 clones; 70% to 90% were seen once. Source material: PBMCs or T cells enriched from blood (not recorded which). These receptors originate from a woman between 18 and 29 years old who had been exposed to COVID-19. CDR3s include the opening cysteine and the closing phenylalanine or tryptophan. D genes are given only for firm matches. Some rows mark clone size as missing; the rest say once, few, many or name a class of expanded clone.

V gene	clone size	D gene	J gene	CDR3 protein	CDR3 DNA
TRBV5-1	NA	NA	TRBJ2-5	CASSLGQVQETQYF	TGCGCCAGCAGCTTGGGGCAGGTTCAAGAGACCCAGTACTTC
TRBV7-2	NA	TRBD2	TRBJ2-1	CASRPSAGRPYNEQFF	TGTGCCAGCAGACCTTCAGCGGGGCGCCCCTACAATGAGCAGTTCTTC
TRBV28	NA	NA	TRBJ1-1	CASRSTENTEAFF	TGTGCCAGCAGATCGACAGAGAACACTGAAGCTTTCTTT
TRBV5-4	NA	TRBD1	TRBJ1-2	CASTMVTGSYGYTF	TGTGCCAGCACCATGGTGACAGGGAGCTATGGCTACACCTTC
TRBV20-1	NA	TRBD2	TRBJ2-7	CSASAASGSMNEQYF	TGCAGTGCTAGTGCGGCTAGCGGGAGTATGAACGAGCAGTACTTC
TRBV2	NA	TRBD2	TRBJ2-3	CASTVAGGPTDTQYF	TGTGCCAGCACCGTAGCGGGAGGGCCAACAGATACGCAGTATTTT
TRBV19	once	TRBD1	TRBJ1-5	CASSIDNRGQPQHF	TGTGCCAGTAGTATCGACAACAGGGGGCAGCCCCAGCATTTT
TRBV2	NA	TRBD1	TRBJ2-1	CASRERQGAYNEQFF	TGTGCCAGCAGAGAACGACAGGGCGCCTACAATGAGCAGTTCTTC
TRBV18	NA	TRBD1	TRBJ1-1	CASSRDRGGITEAFF	TGTGCCAGCTCGCGGGACAGGGGAGGAATCACTGAAGCTTTCTTT
TRBV27	NA	TRBD2	TRBJ2-3	CASGTPLAGAPDTQYF	TGTGCCAGCGGAACACCACTAGCGGGGGCTCCAGATACGCAGTATTTT
TRBV12-5	NA	NA	TRBJ2-7	CASGLEGSYEQYF	TGTGCTAGTGGCTTAGAGGGATCCTACGAGCAGTACTTC
TRBV7-2	NA	NA	TRBJ2-1	CASSGSQGLKAEQFF	TGTGCCAGCAGCGGTTCGCAGGGGCTAAAGGCCGAGCAGTTCTTC
TRBV19	once	TRBD2	TRBJ2-3	CASSALGLGYTDTQYF	TGTGCCAGTAGCGCACTGGGACTAGGGTACACAGATACGCAGTATTTT
TRBV7-2	NA	NA	TRBJ2-1	CASSLGGWFGDNEQFF	TGTGCCAGCAGCTTAGGAGGGTGGTTCGGGGACAATGAGCAGTTCTTC
TRBV9	NA	TRBD1	TRBJ2-7	CASSVQGQGGEQYF	TGTGCCAGCAGCGTACAGGGACAGGGTGGAGAGCAGTACTTC
TRBV4-2	NA	NA	TRBJ1-2	CASSQEKGGIYGYTF	TGTGCCAGCAGCCAAGAGAAGGGAGGAATCTATGGCTACACCTTC
TRBV2	NA	TRBD1	TRBJ2-7	CASSEAGQGQYYEQYF	TGTGCCAGCAGTGAAGCGGGACAGGGCCAATACTACGAGCAGTACTTC
TRBV24-1	NA	NA	TRBJ1-2	CATSDVRGLGYTF	TGTGCCACCAGTGATGTAAGAGGACTGGGCTACACCTTC
TRBV5-1	NA	TRBD1	TRBJ1-2	CASSLAPGTGVVGYGYTF	TGCGCCAGCAGCTTGGCTCCCGGGACAGGGGTAGTAGGCTATGGCTACACCTTC